This TCR beta chain was retrieved from a study of control samples from healthy donors and cancer patients. This table comes from immunoSEQ multiplex PCR, and its TCRdb copy is limited to in-frame clones, with some not included. This sample has about 140,000 clones, with around 94% found just once. Germline CDR1 SGHNT, CDR2 YYREEE (reference sequence). CDR3 length: 14 residues. V trimming: 5 bases; J trimming: 2 bases; junction bases outside the gene matches: 7. Sequenced sample: blood. V and J are TRBV5-4 and TRBJ2-7, with TRBD2 matching over 7 bases. The TCR originated in a man between 40 and 49 years old in good health. DNA for the CDR3: TGTGCCAGCAGGACCGGGGGGAACCCCTACGAGCAGTACTTC. Translation: CASRTGGNPYEQYF.